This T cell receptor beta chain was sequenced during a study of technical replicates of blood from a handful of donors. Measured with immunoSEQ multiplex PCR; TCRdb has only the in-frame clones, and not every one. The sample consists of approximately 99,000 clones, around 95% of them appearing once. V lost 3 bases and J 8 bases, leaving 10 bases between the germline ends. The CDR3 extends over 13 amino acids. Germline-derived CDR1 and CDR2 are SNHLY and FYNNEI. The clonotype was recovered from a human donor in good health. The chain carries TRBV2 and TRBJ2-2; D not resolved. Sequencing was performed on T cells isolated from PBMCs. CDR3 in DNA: TGTGCCAGCAGTGACAGCCCTAGAGGGGAGCTGTTTTTT. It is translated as CASSDSPRGELFF.